Listed here are 18 T cell receptor beta chains from one sample, sequenced in a study of technical replicates of blood from several donors. The repertoire was sequenced with immunoSEQ multiplex PCR; TCRdb's copy has only in-frame clones and lacks some. The data hold 75,000 to 100,000 clones, with approximately 94% observed a single time. Material for sequencing was T cells isolated from PBMCs. These receptors came from a human donor in good health.

The CDR3 protein is CASSLATGGTVNSPLHF. CDR3 in DNA: TGTGCCAGCAGCTTAGCAACAGGGGGCACGGTTAATTCACCCCTCCACTTT. This rearrangement joins TRBV7-6 to TRBJ1-6; TRBD1 matches at 9 bases. Germline CDR1 reads SGHVS; CDR2 reads FNYEAQ. The CDR3 has 17 amino acids. Unmatched junction bases numbered 6, after V lost 0 bases and J lost 6 bases.

The CDR3 loop is CASSGRAGRLDNEQFF. In DNA form, the CDR3 reads TGTGCCAGCAGCGGCAGGGCGGGGCGATTAGACAATGAGCAGTTCTTC. J is TRBJ2-1 and V is TRBV9, with D possibly TRBD2 on 6 matching bases. CDR3 length: 16 residues. Looked up from germline, CDR1 is SGDLS and CDR2 is YYNGEE. Between the trimmed V and J ends, which lost 3 bases and 5 bases, there was a span of 18 bases.

The V gene is TRBV10-1, the J gene TRBJ2-5; 9 bases agree with TRBD1. V lost 3 bases to trimming and J lost 3 bases; unmatched junction nucleotides: 2. The CDR3 totals 14 residues. CDR1 and CDR2 (germline): WNHNN, SYGVQD (reference sequence). The chain's CDR3 is CASSEGTGKETQYF. The CDR3, as DNA: TGCGCCAGCAGTGAAGGGACAGGGAAAGAGACCCAGTACTTC.

The CDR3 DNA reads TGTGCCAGCAGTGAAATGGCGGTGAACACTGAAGCTTTCTTT. Residues: CASSEMAVNTEAFF. The chain couples TRBV2 to TRBJ1-1; D not certain. The CDR3 runs to 14 residues. The germline V and J ends were trimmed by 2 bases and 0 bases, with 7 bases remaining between them. Germline V gene data show CDR1 as SNHLY and CDR2 as FYNNEI.

The chain has TRBV21-1 and TRBJ2-7; TRBD2, the D gene given by the table, was not confirmed from the DNA. TRBV21-1 is described as a pseudogene. CDR3 length equals 16 residues. CDR3: CASSKVVVSSAYEQYF. DNA for the CDR3: TGTGCCAGCAGCAAAGTGGTAGTTTCATCTGCCTACGAGCAGTACTTC.

CDR3 DNA sequence: TGTGCCACCGCTAGCGGGGGGTTCACAGATACGCAGTATTTT. Translating gives CATASGGFTDTQYF. The chain employs TRBV27 and TRBJ2-3, with 11 bases matching TRBD2. Germline loops: CDR1 MNHEY, CDR2 SMNVEV (reference sequence). With V trimmed by 10 bases and J by 2 bases, 5 bases remained unmatched. The CDR3 is made up of 14 amino acids.

This chain joins TRBV14 and TRBJ2-7, with D possibly being TRBD1 (5 bases). V was cut by 1 base and J by 2 bases, with 12 bases left in between. The CDR3 loop spans 15 amino acids. Germline loops: CDR1 SGHDN, CDR2 FVKESK. DNA of the CDR3: TGTGCCAGCAGCCAAGTGGCAGGGCCCCCCTACGAGCAGTACTTC. This gives the protein CASSQVAGPPYEQYF.

The V and J genes are TRBV5-1 and TRBJ2-7; D gene uncertain. The CDR3 length is 16 residues. The V end lost 0 bases, the J end lost 3 bases, and 16 bases lay between the germline ends. The germline V gene encodes CDR1 SGHRS and CDR2 YFSETQ. Written as DNA, the CDR3 is TGCGCCAGCAGCTTGGCCGAGCCGGTCCCCAACTACGAGCAGTACTTC. This codes for CASSLAEPVPNYEQYF.

The chain joins TRBV4-1 to TRBJ2-5; 10 bases align to TRBD1. The CDR3 extends over 16 amino acids. Germline V gives CDR1 MGHRA, CDR2 YSYEKL. V lost 5 bases, J lost 4 bases, and 10 bases stayed unmatched. The CDR3 DNA sequence: TGCGCCAGCAGCGTAAACCGGGACAGGGGCCGAGAGACCCAGTACTTC. Translated: CASSVNRDRGRETQYF.

The V gene is TRBV28, the J gene TRBJ2-3; 10 bases are shared with TRBD2. Germline assignment: CDR1 MDHEN and CDR2 SYDVKM. V was clipped by 3 bases and J by 3 bases; unmatched bases: 12. The CDR3 contains 18 residues. Written as DNA, the CDR3 is TGTGCCAGCAGTTTGCGGGGGACAGCGGGAGGGGGGACAGATACGCAGTATTTT. Residues: CASSLRGTAGGGTDTQYF.

V gene TRBV9 combines with J gene TRBJ1-6; 8 bases are shared with TRBD1. V dropped 3 bases and J dropped 7; count of bases not matched to a gene: 9. Germline V lookup: CDR1 SGDLS, CDR2 YYNGEE. The CDR3 sequence is 16 residues long. The CDR3 bases are TGTGCCAGCAGCGCCGACCGGGGACAGGCCAATTCACCCCTCCACTTT. Residues: CASSADRGQANSPLHF. The whole variable domain, remainder taken from reference TRBV9 and TRBJ1-6, is DSGVTQTPKHLITATGQRVTLRCSPRSGDLSVYWYQQSLDQGLQFLIQYYNGEERAKGNILERFSAQQFPDLHSELNLSSLELGDSALYFCASSADRGQANSPLHFGNGTRLTVT.

The chain is built from TRBV9 and TRBJ2-7; 7 bases line up with TRBD2. Unmatched junction bases numbered 12, after V lost 0 bases and J lost 0 bases. This CDR3 has 18 residues. Germline assignment: CDR1 SGDLS and CDR2 YYNGEE. CDR3 protein: CASSVAEGGAGFSYEQYF. The CDR3, as DNA: TGTGCCAGCAGCGTAGCGGAGGGAGGGGCAGGATTCTCCTACGAGCAGTACTTC. The whole variable domain, filled in from reference TRBV9 and TRBJ2-7, reads DSGVTQTPKHLITATGQRVTLRCSPRSGDLSVYWYQQSLDQGLQFLIQYYNGEERAKGNILERFSAQQFPDLHSELNLSSLELGDSALYFCASSVAEGGAGFSYEQYFGPGTRLTVT.

The rearrangement uses TRBV12-5 and TRBJ2-6; 10 nucleotides align to TRBD1. Germline V lookup: CDR1 LGHNT, CDR2 FRNRAP. The CDR3 runs to 19 residues. The V segment lost 1 base and the J segment 2 bases; nucleotides outside the gene matches: 8. The CDR3 sequence is CASGLGQGAFGTGANVLTF. The CDR3 nucleotides are TGTGCTAGTGGTTTGGGACAGGGGGCATTTGGAACTGGGGCCAACGTCCTGACTTTC.

The chain combines TRBV7-9 with TRBJ1-5, with D possibly TRBD1 on 6 matching bases. Trimming left V 5 bases short and J 13 bases short, with 21 bases between. Germline CDR1 and CDR2: SEHNR and FQNEAQ (reference sequence). The CDR3 has 14 amino acids. CDR3 protein: CASSQYETGSSQHF. The CDR3 DNA sequence: TGTGCCAGCAGCCAATATGAAACAGGGTCCTCTCAGCATTTT.

The chain carries TRBV5-8 and TRBJ1-1; 9 bases agree with TRBD1. The J segment lost 6 bases and the V segment lost 2 bases, leaving 5 bases of the junction unmatched. The CDR3 runs 14 residues. Germline values: CDR1 SGHTS, CDR2 YDEGEE. DNA for the CDR3: TGTGCCAGCAGCTTTAGGGACAGGGTCCCTGAAGCTTTCTTT. This gives the protein CASSFRDRVPEAFF.

The chain uses TRBV28 and TRBJ2-7; 11 bases are a match to TRBD2. Trimming at V came to 3 bases and at J to 2 bases, leaving 3 bases not matched to a gene. Germline CDR1 is MDHEN and CDR2 is SYDVKM. The CDR3 totals 15 residues. CDR3 bases: TGTGCCAGCAGTTTTAGCGGGAGGGGGCCCTACGAGCAGTACTTC. Its translation: CASSFSGRGPYEQYF.

This clone was found once. This rearrangement joins TRBV19 to TRBJ2-7, with D maybe TRBD2 (6 bases). The CDR3 is 15 residues long. Germline CDR1 and CDR2: LNHDA and SQIVND (reference sequence). Trimming removed 5 bases at V and 3 bases at J, with 17 bases between. The CDR3 nucleotides read TGTGCCAGTAGTGCAGGGTCAGGGAGGAACTACGAGCAGTACTTC. Translated: CASSAGSGRNYEQYF.

The chain is built from TRBV28 and TRBJ1-2; D is unresolved. The CDR3 has 13 residues. Germline V gene data show CDR1 as MDHEN and CDR2 as SYDVKM. V lost 3 bases and J 6 bases, leaving 11 bases between the germline ends. CDR3 amino acids: CASSFALANGYTF. CDR3 coding DNA: TGTGCCAGCAGTTTTGCACTCGCCAATGGCTACACCTTC.